A single T cell receptor beta chain is shown here with its context. No antigen is known for it. This CDR3 spans 14 amino acids. The germline V gene encodes CDR1 SEHNR and CDR2 FQNEAQ (reference sequence). Trimming removed 1 base from V and 6 bases from J, with 12 bases in between. This sample was included in a study of blood T cells in healthy people across ages. The study, taken as a whole, reports: Estimated diversity across one million T cells was deemed an underestimate.

A second PCR, run for roughly 7 to 11 cycles, used a sample-barcoded 5' primer plus a J-beta primer mix. MiXCR, applied by TCRdb to the 5' RACE reads, yields one record per CDR3 protein. Of hundreds of thousands of distinct CDR3 sequences listed, 45% to 50% are singletons. The sequenced sample was blood. The chain is built from TRBV7-9 and TRBJ1-2; D is unresolved. The origin of this receptor is a man younger than 45 in good health. CDR3 nucleotides: TGTGCCAGCAGCTTAGGGAGGGTTGGTAATGGCTACACCTTC. Translated, it gives CASSLGRVGNGYTF.